The clone carrying this T cell receptor (beta chain) turned up a few times. The data are from a study of T cells after yellow fever vaccination. Study background: Fractions of low cell number were prepared using SMART-Seq v4 Ultra Low Input.

TCRdb passed the 5' RACE reads through MiXCR, listing each CDR3 protein once. The sample consists of about 63,000 distinct CDR3 sequences, roughly 7.3% of them appearing once. The CDR3 has 14 amino acids. Germline V CDR1 and CDR2: SEHNR, FQNEAQ (reference sequence). V lost 6 bases and J lost 4; bases outside the gene matches: 8. The starting material was CD8+ T cells sorted from PBMCs, obtained 15 days after the yellow fever booster vaccination. The receptor comes from a young man who received the YFV17D yellow fever vaccine. V and J are TRBV7-9 and TRBJ2-7, with TRBD1 matching over 8 bases. The CDR3 region is CASSSPDRVYEQYF. The CDR3 nucleotides are TGTGCCAGCAGTTCCCCGGACAGGGTGTACGAGCAGTACTTC.